These 19 T cell receptor beta chains originate from one sample sequenced in a study of T cell repertoires in cytomegalovirus infection. TCRdb reprocessed the reads with MiXCR, giving one entry per CDR3 protein. The sample includes approximately 1,000,000 distinct CDR3 sequences, approximately 31% of them seen just once. Their specific antigens are unknown. Sequencing used cultured CD8+ T cells from PBMCs, obtained from culture after CMV antigen stimulation. These receptors all stem from a human donor in good health (CMV status not recorded). Some clones in this sample may be carry-over from other donors' samples.

This clonotype was picked up a small number of times. The chain uses TRBV7-9 and TRBJ1-1; D ambiguous. V shed 1 base and J shed 1 base, with 16 bases lying between them. From germline, CDR1 is SEHNR and CDR2 FQNEAQ (reference sequence). The CDR3 is 17 amino acids. The CDR3 nucleotides are TGTGCCAGCAGCTTAGTACTACGCCAATACTCGAACACTGAAGCTTTCTTT. Encoded protein: CASSLVLRQYSNTEAFF.

This chain connects TRBV2 to TRBJ1-5; TRBD1 might be the D (5 bases). Looked up from germline, CDR1 is SNHLY and CDR2 is FYNNEI. Trimming left V 0 bases short and J 4 bases short, with 10 bases between. The CDR3 runs 15 residues. CDR3 protein: CASSEAEGFNQPQHF. CDR3 nucleotide sequence: TGTGCCAGCAGTGAAGCGGAGGGGTTTAATCAGCCCCAGCATTTT.

About this clonotype itself: This may stem from a read error, because a much larger clone lies one nucleotide away. The rearrangement joins TRBV6-1 to TRBJ2-7, with 8 bases that match TRBD1. The V and J ends lost 2 bases and 2 bases, in that order; junction bases with no gene match: 8. Germline V gene sequence: CDR1 MNHNS, CDR2 SASEGT. The CDR3 has 16 residues. The CDR3 reads CASSEWRWTGPYEQYF. CDR3 bases: TGTGCCAGCAGTGAATGGCGTTGGACAGGGCCCTACGAGCAGTACTTC.

This clonotype was detected only a few times. The chain combines TRBV28 with TRBJ2-6; D uncertain. From germline, CDR1 is MDHEN and CDR2 SYDVKM. The CDR3 length is 15 residues. V was trimmed by 2 bases and J by 0 bases, leaving 5 bases between them. The CDR3 DNA reads TGTGCCAGCAGTTTAATAAGCTCTGGGGCCAACGTCCTGACTTTC. Translation gives CASSLISSGANVLTF. Filled out from reference TRBV28 and TRBJ2-6, the complete variable domain reads DVKVTQSSRYLVKRTGEKVFLECVQDMDHENMFWYRQDPGLGLRLIYFSYDVKMKEKGDIPEGYSVSREKKERFSLILESASTNQTSMYLCASSLISSGANVLTFGAGSRLTVL.

This clonotype was observed a few times. J is TRBJ1-1 and V is TRBV7-9, with D unresolved. Germline lookup yields CDR1 SEHNR and CDR2 FQNEAQ (reference sequence). This CDR3 has 12 residues. The germline V and J ends were trimmed by 2 bases and 6 bases, with 7 bases remaining between them. CDR3 coding DNA: TGTGCCAGCAGCTTAAGGACGCCTGAAGCTTTCTTT. Its translation is CASSLRTPEAFF.

The rearrangement uses TRBV13 and TRBJ2-1; D gene uncertain. Germline V lookup: CDR1 PRHDT, CDR2 FYEKMQ (reference sequence). V lost 2 bases and J 9 bases, leaving 17 bases between the germline ends. The CDR3 length is 15 residues. The CDR3 sequence is CASSLRAAKLGEQFF. The CDR3 nucleotides read TGTGCCAGCAGCTTAAGGGCAGCTAAATTGGGTGAGCAGTTCTTC.

This sequence joins TRBV29-1 and TRBJ2-1; TRBD2 agrees at 10 bases. Trimming at V came to 8 bases and at J to 3 bases, leaving 4 bases not matched to a gene. This CDR3 spans 13 amino acids. Germline CDR1 SQVTM, CDR2 ANQGSEA. The CDR3 nucleotides read TGCAGCTATGGACTAGCGGACTACAATGAGCAGTTCTTC. It encodes CSYGLADYNEQFF.

The chain carries TRBV5-1 and TRBJ2-1; TRBD2 might be the D (5 bases). Per the germline V gene, CDR1 is SGHRS and CDR2 is YFSETQ. The V end lost 0 bases, the J end lost 0 bases, and 10 bases lay between the germline ends. This CDR3 is 16 amino acids long. CDR3 coding DNA: TGCGCCAGCAGCTTGGCCTGGCTAGCCTCCTACAATGAGCAGTTCTTC. Translated: CASSLAWLASYNEQFF.

The chain joins TRBV3-1 to TRBJ1-2; a possible D gene is TRBD1 (6 bases). The CDR3 loop spans 14 amino acids. Trimming pared 1 base from V and 5 bases from J, leaving 11 bases between. Germline CDR1 reads LGHDT; CDR2 reads YNNKEL (reference sequence). For the CDR3, the DNA is TGTGCCAGCAGCCAAGCATACAGGGTTTATGGCTACACCTTC. As protein: CASSQAYRVYGYTF.

This clonotype has more than one count but fewer than ten. This chain connects TRBV6-5 to TRBJ1-1; no firm D call. CDR1 is MNHEY and CDR2 is SVGAGI in the germline V gene. The CDR3 extends over 15 amino acids. The V and J ends lost 2 bases and 4 bases respectively, with 14 bases between them. The CDR3 DNA reads as TGTGCCAGCAGTTACCGACGGACCGTCGGCACTGAAGCTTTCTTT. Residues: CASSYRRTVGTEAFF.

This clonotype was counted a few times. This chain connects TRBV24-1 to TRBJ2-7; D is perhaps TRBD2 (5 bases). This CDR3 region has 10 residues. Germline CDR1 KGHDR, CDR2 SFDVKD. V was pared by 7 bases and J by 12 bases, with 12 bases between. The CDR3 spells CATRRASRYV. CDR3 DNA sequence: TGTGCCACCAGGCGGGCTAGCCGGTACGTC.

The genes are TRBV10-3 and TRBJ2-1; either TRBD1 or TRBD2 may fit D (5 bases each). This CDR3 has 13 residues. CDR1 is ENHRY, CDR2 SYGVKD, per germline. V dropped 2 bases and J dropped 12 bases, with 14 bases sitting between them. The CDR3 DNA reads as TGTGCCATCAGTGAGACAAAAGGGGACGGGCAGTTCTTC. Amino acids: CAISETKGDGQFF.

This clonotype turned up a few times. The chain uses TRBV6-2 or TRBV6-3 and TRBJ1-1; maybe TRBD1 (5 bases). CDR3 length equals 13 residues. The germline gives CDR1 MNHEY, CDR2 SVGEGT. V was clipped by 2 bases and J by 7 bases, with 11 bases between them. The CDR3 region has the DNA TGTGCCAGCAGTTACGTTATGGGGGTTGAAGCTTTCTTT. This codes for CASSYVMGVEAFF.

This clonotype was picked up a small number of times. The chain uses TRBV10-3 and TRBJ2-1, with a tentative D call TRBD1 (6 bases). The germline V and J ends were trimmed by 8 bases and 4 bases, with 12 bases remaining between them. CDR3 length: 13 residues. Germline CDR1 reads ENHRY; CDR2 reads SYGVKD. The CDR3 sequence: CAIATDSYNEQFF. CDR3 DNA: TGTGCCATCGCTACGGACAGTTACAATGAGCAGTTCTTC.

The chain joins TRBV7-6 to TRBJ1-2; D remains ambiguous. From germline, CDR1 is SGHVS and CDR2 FNYEAQ. The V end lost 6 bases, the J end lost 0 bases, and 11 bases lay between the germline ends. The CDR3 runs to 14 residues. The CDR3 spells CASRPGSANYGYTF. CDR3 DNA sequence: TGTGCCAGCAGGCCGGGCTCAGCTAACTATGGCTACACCTTC.

In its sample, this clonotype was seen a few times. The V gene is TRBV12-3 or TRBV12-4, the J gene TRBJ2-7; possibly TRBD1 or TRBD2 for D (5 bases each). Trimming removed 1 base from V and 5 bases from J, with 9 bases in between. The CDR3 runs 13 residues. CDR3 in DNA: TGTGCCAGCAGTTTAGGAGGGGTAGACGAGCAGTACTTC. It codes for CASSLGGVDEQYF.

Only a few counts were recorded for this clonotype. The rearrangement joins TRBV15 to TRBJ1-1; D is ambiguous. CDR1 and CDR2 (germline): LNHNV, YYDKDF (reference sequence). V lost 0 bases to trimming and J lost 11 bases, with 16 bases between them. CDR3 size: 14 residues. The CDR3 DNA is TGTGCCACCAGCAGAGAGGCTCCGGGTCGATATGCTTTCTTT. Translated, it gives CATSREAPGRYAFF.

V and J are TRBV4-1 and TRBJ1-6, with a possible D match to TRBD1 (5 bases). This CDR3 contains 15 residues. CDR1 is MGHRA, CDR2 YSYEKL, per germline. Trimming took 1 base from V and 6 from J, leaving 10 bases between them. The CDR3 protein is CASSQVERGNSPLHF. CDR3 sequence (DNA): TGCGCCAGCAGCCAAGTAGAAAGGGGTAATTCACCCCTCCACTTT.

V and J are TRBV10-3 and TRBJ2-5, with 9 bases matching TRBD2. This CDR3 spans 15 amino acids. The V gene end was trimmed by 0 bases and the J gene end by 5 bases; junction bases not matched to a gene: 4. The germline CDR1 and CDR2 sequences are ENHRY and SYGVKD. The CDR3 loop reads CAISESSGLAETQYF. The CDR3 DNA follows: TGTGCCATCAGTGAGTCATCGGGACTAGCTGAGACCCAGTACTTC.